This TCR beta chain was sequenced for a study of response to subunit inactivated influenza vaccine. This clonotype was seen a few times. The antigen remains unidentified. The CDR3 covers 15 residues. CDR1 is SNHLY and CDR2 is FYNNEI in the germline V gene. J lost 7 bases, V lost 5 bases, and 8 bases had no gene match. TCRdb used MiXCR to reprocess the RT-PCR reads, holding one entry per CDR3 protein. The data hold some 520,000 distinct CDR3 sequences, with about 15% observed a single time. Study-level results: New T cells are recruited in small numbers by each seasonal influenza vaccination, according to the authors' suggestion.

The sequencing used CD4+ T cells sorted from PBMCs, collected about 23 months after vaccination. The chain joins TRBV2 to TRBJ2-1; TRBD1 matches 10 bases. This TCR was sampled from a man between 50 and 69 years old who received an inactivated influenza vaccine. The CDR3 protein is CASSRPGQGRNEQFF. As DNA, the CDR3 is TGTGCCAGCAGTAGACCGGGACAGGGGAGGAATGAGCAGTTCTTC.